A single sample gave rise to the 19 T cell receptor beta chains below, sequenced in a study of beta chain features in type 1 diabetes. The isolated RNA, all of it, was reverse transcribed, so expressed TCRB transcripts were what got sequenced. TCRdb keeps only in-frame clones here, not all; method: immunoSEQ multiplex PCR. Of hundreds of thousands of clones listed, 15% are singletons. Their target antigens are unknown. The study's findings and limits: TCRB CDR3 length was moderately but significantly reduced in all four CD4+ subsets of Type 1 diabetes patients.

The sample comprised naive CD4+ T cells from blood. These receptors all come from a man between 18 and 35 years old with type 1 diabetes.

V usage is TRBV19 and J usage is TRBJ2-2; 8 nucleotides agree with TRBD1. Germline V gene lookup returns CDR1 LNHDA and CDR2 SQIVND (reference sequence). The CDR3 consists of 15 residues. After removal of 3 bases from V and 1 base from J, the junction contained 1 base not matched to a gene. CDR3 coding DNA: TGTGCCAGTAGTATCGGGACAGGGAACACCGGGGAGCTGTTTTTT. As protein: CASSIGTGNTGELFF.

This clone appeared a few times. The rearrangement links TRBV4-1 to TRBJ2-7; 10 bases map to TRBD2. V was clipped by 3 bases and J by 3 bases; unmatched bases: 5. The germline V gene has CDR1 MGHRA and CDR2 YSYEKL. The CDR3 runs to 15 residues. This CDR3 is CASSQELAGIYEQYF. CDR3 sequence (DNA): TGCGCCAGCAGCCAGGAACTAGCGGGGATCTACGAGCAGTACTTC.

The genes are TRBV11-2 and TRBJ2-7; D gene unclear. The CDR3 runs to 15 residues. Trimming stripped 5 bases from V and 4 bases from J, with 18 bases between. CDR1 is SGHAT, CDR2 FQNNGV, per germline. The DNA of the CDR3 is TGTGCCAGCAGCGCCCGCTCCAGCGCTGATTACGAGCAGTACTTC. This encodes CASSARSSADYEQYF.

The V call is TRBV11-2, the J call TRBJ1-2, with D hard to call. Looked up from germline, CDR1 is SGHAT and CDR2 is FQNNGV. The V and J ends lost 7 bases and 2 bases respectively, with 14 bases between them. This CDR3 is 14 amino acids long. This CDR3 reads CASTKGRGNYGYTF. CDR3 nucleotides: TGTGCCAGCACCAAAGGGCGGGGAAACTATGGCTACACCTTC.

This clone was recorded a few times. V and J are TRBV5-1 and TRBJ2-3; D is ambiguous. CDR1 and CDR2 (germline): SGHRS, YFSETQ. CDR3 size: 13 residues. Trimming removed 4 bases at V and 4 bases at J, with 10 bases between. This CDR3 is CASSRLLADTQYF. DNA for the CDR3: TGCGCCAGCAGCCGCTTACTGGCAGATACGCAGTATTTT. Drawing the rest from reference TRBV5-1 and TRBJ2-3, the complete variable domain is KAGVTQTPRYLIKTRGQQVTLSCSPISGHRSVSWYQQTPGQGLQFLFEYFSETQRNKGNFPGRFSGRQFSNSRSEMNVSTLELGDSALYLCASSRLLADTQYFGPGTRLTVL.

There are a few counts of this clone. The chain recombines TRBV30 with TRBJ1-1; D perhaps matches TRBD1 (5 bases). Germline values: CDR1 GTSNPN, CDR2 SVGIG (reference sequence). The CDR3 length is 14 residues. The germline V and J ends were trimmed by 2 bases and 4 bases, with 14 bases remaining between them. CDR3 residues: CAWSLQVLGTEAFF. Here the CDR3 DNA reads TGTGCCTGGAGTCTACAGGTTCTGGGCACTGAAGCTTTCTTT.

This clone showed up just a few times. The V gene is TRBV7-6, the J gene TRBJ2-3; possibly TRBD1 for D (5 bases). In germline, CDR1 is SGHVS, CDR2 FNYEAQ. The V and J ends lost 7 bases and 6 bases respectively, with 11 bases between them. There are 12 residues in the CDR3. CDR3 nucleotide sequence: TGTGCCAGCACCATTAAGGGGGATACGCAGTATTTT. Translated, it gives CASTIKGDTQYF.

The chain is built from TRBV19 and TRBJ1-5; 8 bases match TRBD1. In germline, CDR1 is LNHDA, CDR2 SQIVND (reference sequence). The CDR3 is made up of 14 amino acids. After removal of 4 bases from V and 4 bases from J, the junction contained 3 bases not matched to a gene. The CDR3 DNA sequence: TGTGCCAGTAGTACCAGGGGGCTGAATCAGCCCCAGCATTTT. As protein: CASSTRGLNQPQHF.

There are a few counts of this clone. J is TRBJ1-1 and V is TRBV27; TRBD1 is a possible D gene (5 bases). The germline V and J ends were trimmed by 6 bases and 4 bases, with 15 bases remaining between them. Germline values: CDR1 MNHEY, CDR2 SMNVEV (reference sequence). The length of the CDR3 is 14 residues. The DNA of the CDR3 is TGTGCCAGCAGAAGTTGGGGGGTTGGCACTGAAGCTTTCTTT. Its translation: CASRSWGVGTEAFF.

This clone showed up just a few times. The rearrangement links TRBV7-9 to TRBJ2-6; 7 nucleotides align to TRBD1. The CDR3 runs to 15 residues. CDR1 is SEHNR and CDR2 is FQNEAQ in the germline V gene (reference sequence). Losses at the gene ends were 5 bases for V and 2 bases for J; bases not matched to a gene: 3. In nucleotides, the CDR3 is TGTGCCAGCAGCCCTCAGGGGGCTGGGGCCAACGTCCTGACTTTC. This sequence encodes CASSPQGAGANVLTF.

The rearrangement joins TRBV7-8 to TRBJ2-5; 9 nucleotides agree with TRBD1. The CDR3 loop spans 14 amino acids. Germline V CDR1 and CDR2: SGHVS, FQNEAQ. V shed 6 bases, J shed 2 bases, and the junction held 4 bases outside the gene matches. The CDR3 is CASRSGTGQETQYF. DNA for the CDR3: TGTGCCAGCAGATCAGGGACAGGGCAAGAGACCCAGTACTTC.

This clone turned up a few times. This chain uses TRBV4-1 with TRBJ2-7, with D possibly being TRBD2 (7 bases). This CDR3 is built from 15 residues. Deletions cut 1 base from V and 0 bases from J, with 10 bases between. Germline CDR1 and CDR2: MGHRA and YSYEKL. CDR3 nucleotide sequence: TGCGCCAGCAGCCAAGGGAGGGGGGGCTCCTACGAGCAGTACTTC. Translating gives CASSQGRGGSYEQYF.

The V gene is TRBV27, the J gene TRBJ2-1, with a possible D match to TRBD2 (6 bases). The V end was cut by 4 bases, the J end by 0 bases, with 7 bases between. The V gene's germline CDR1 is MNHEY and CDR2 SMNVEV (reference sequence). The CDR3 totals 14 residues. CDR3 sequence (DNA): TGTGCCAGCAGTTATAGCGGCTCCTACAATGAGCAGTTCTTC. This sequence encodes CASSYSGSYNEQFF.

The J gene is TRBJ2-3, the V gene TRBV5-4; a weak D match, TRBD2 (5 bases). Germline values: CDR1 SGHNT, CDR2 YYREEE (reference sequence). Trimming removed 4 bases from V and 2 bases from J, with 11 bases in between. CDR3 size: 14 residues. This CDR3 is CASSPQRVTDTQYF. The CDR3 bases are TGTGCCAGCAGCCCTCAGAGGGTCACAGATACGCAGTATTTT.

There are a few counts of this clone. The rearrangement uses TRBV7-2 and TRBJ2-1; 10 bases match TRBD2. Germline V CDR1 and CDR2: SGHTA, FQGNSA. The CDR3 has 17 amino acids. Trimming removed 5 bases from V and 8 bases from J; junction bases left unmatched: 15. Here the CDR3 reads CASSPPGLAGGTDEQFF. CDR3 sequence (DNA): TGTGCCAGCAGCCCCCCTGGTTTAGCGGGGGGTACAGATGAGCAGTTCTTC.

This chain connects TRBV25-1 to TRBJ2-2, with D possibly TRBD1 on 5 matching bases. Deletions cut 5 bases from V and 3 bases from J, with 10 bases between. This CDR3 is built from 14 residues. The germline gives CDR1 MGHDK, CDR2 SYGVNS. DNA for the CDR3: TGTGCCAGCAGTTCCAGGGCGGACACCGGGGAGCTGTTTTTT. It yields the protein CASSSRADTGELFF.

This clone was seen only a few times. V and J are TRBV15 and TRBJ2-1; D call uncertain. V was trimmed by 2 bases and J by 0 bases, leaving 20 bases between them. The V gene's germline CDR1 is LNHNV and CDR2 YYDKDF (reference sequence). This CDR3 has 19 residues. This CDR3 reads CATSRLYSPGVSSYNEQFF. The CDR3 bases are TGTGCCACCAGCAGACTATATTCCCCCGGTGTGAGCTCCTACAATGAGCAGTTCTTC.

The chain employs TRBV5-4 and TRBJ2-7; D not resolved. This CDR3 is built from 14 residues. Trimming removed 5 bases at V and 2 bases at J, with 14 bases between. Germline values: CDR1 SGHNT, CDR2 YYREEE (reference sequence). CDR3 in amino acids: CASSPGGRTYEQYF. Written as DNA, the CDR3 is TGTGCCAGCAGTCCGGGTGGCCGAACCTACGAGCAGTACTTC.

This chain joins TRBV18 and TRBJ2-1; D gene unclear. The CDR3 is 12 residues long. Trimming shortened V by 2 bases and J by 6 bases, and 5 bases separated the two germline ends. From germline, CDR1 is KGHSH and CDR2 LQKENI. The CDR3 nucleotides are TGTGCCAGCTCACCAAACAGCAATGAGCAGTTCTTC. Amino acid sequence: CASSPNSNEQFF.